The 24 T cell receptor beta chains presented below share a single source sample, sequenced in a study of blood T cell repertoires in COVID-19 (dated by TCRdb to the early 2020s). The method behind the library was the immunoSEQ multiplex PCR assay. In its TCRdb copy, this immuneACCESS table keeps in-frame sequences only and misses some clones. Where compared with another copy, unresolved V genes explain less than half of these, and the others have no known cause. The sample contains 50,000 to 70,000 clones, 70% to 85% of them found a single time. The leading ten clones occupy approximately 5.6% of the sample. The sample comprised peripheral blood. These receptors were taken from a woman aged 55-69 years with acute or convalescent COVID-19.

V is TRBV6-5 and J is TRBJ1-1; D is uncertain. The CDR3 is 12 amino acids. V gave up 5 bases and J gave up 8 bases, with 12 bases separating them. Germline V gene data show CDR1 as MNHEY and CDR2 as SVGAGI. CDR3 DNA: TGTGCCAGCAGTCCCTCGGTGGAGGAAGCTTTCTTT. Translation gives CASSPSVEEAFF.

This chain's CDR3 is CASSRTGSPGELFF. DNA for the CDR3: TGTGCCAGCAGTCGGACAGGGAGCCCCGGGGAGCTGTTTTTT. This chain uses TRBV6-5 with TRBJ2-2; 8 positions match TRBD1. CDR1 is MNHEY and CDR2 is SVGAGI in the germline V gene. Trimming took 5 bases from V and 6 from J; bases not matched to a gene: 5. CDR3 length: 14 residues.

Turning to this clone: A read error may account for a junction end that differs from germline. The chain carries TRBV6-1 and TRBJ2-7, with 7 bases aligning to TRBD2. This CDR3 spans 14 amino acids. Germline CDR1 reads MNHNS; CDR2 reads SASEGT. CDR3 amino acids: CASSEAVTAGILHF. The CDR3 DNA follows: TGTGCCAGCAGTGAAGCGGTGACAGCGGGGATTTTACACTTC.

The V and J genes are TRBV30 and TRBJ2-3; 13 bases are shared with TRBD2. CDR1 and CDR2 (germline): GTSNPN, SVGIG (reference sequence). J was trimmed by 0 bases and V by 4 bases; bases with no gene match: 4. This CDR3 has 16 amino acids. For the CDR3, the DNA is TGTGCCTGGACTGGACTAGCGGGGGCGAGCACAGATACGCAGTATTTT. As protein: CAWTGLAGASTDTQYF.

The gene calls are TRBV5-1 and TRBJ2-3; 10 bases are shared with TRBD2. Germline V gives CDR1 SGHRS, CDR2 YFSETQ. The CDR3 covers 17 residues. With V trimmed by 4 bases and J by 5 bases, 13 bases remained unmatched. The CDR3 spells CASSAVLAGAGLDTQYF. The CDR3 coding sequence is TGCGCCAGCAGCGCTGTCCTAGCGGGGGCCGGGCTAGATACGCAGTATTTT. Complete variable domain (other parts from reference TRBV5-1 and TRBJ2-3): KAGVTQTPRYLIKTRGQQVTLSCSPISGHRSVSWYQQTPGQGLQFLFEYFSETQRNKGNFPGRFSGRQFSNSRSEMNVSTLELGDSALYLCASSAVLAGAGLDTQYFGPGTRLTVL.

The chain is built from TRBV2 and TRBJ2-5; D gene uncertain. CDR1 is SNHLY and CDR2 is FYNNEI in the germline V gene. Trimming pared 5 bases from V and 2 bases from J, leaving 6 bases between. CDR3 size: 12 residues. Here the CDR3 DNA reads TGTGCCAGCAGTTTACAGCAAGAGACCCAGTACTTC. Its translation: CASSLQQETQYF.

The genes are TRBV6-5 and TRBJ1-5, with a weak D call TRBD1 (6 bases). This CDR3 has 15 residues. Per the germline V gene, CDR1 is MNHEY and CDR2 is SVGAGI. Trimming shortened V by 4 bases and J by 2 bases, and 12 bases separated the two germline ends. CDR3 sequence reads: CASSLNRERNQPQHF. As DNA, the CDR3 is TGTGCCAGCAGTTTAAACAGGGAGCGCAATCAGCCCCAGCATTTT.

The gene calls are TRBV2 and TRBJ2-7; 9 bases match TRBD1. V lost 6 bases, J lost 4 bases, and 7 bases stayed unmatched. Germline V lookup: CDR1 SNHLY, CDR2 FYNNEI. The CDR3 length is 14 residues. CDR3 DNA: TGTGCCAGCAGGGACAGGGGACGAGTATACGAGCAGTACTTC. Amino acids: CASRDRGRVYEQYF.

CDR3 amino acids: CASSSGVELSTDTQYF. The CDR3 coding sequence is TGTGCCAGCTCTTCCGGGGTTGAGCTTAGCACAGATACGCAGTATTTT. V gene TRBV18 combines with J gene TRBJ2-3; D possibly corresponds to TRBD2 (5 bases). V was pared by 6 bases and J by 0 bases, with 16 bases between. Germline values: CDR1 KGHSH, CDR2 LQKENI. The length of the CDR3 is 16 residues.

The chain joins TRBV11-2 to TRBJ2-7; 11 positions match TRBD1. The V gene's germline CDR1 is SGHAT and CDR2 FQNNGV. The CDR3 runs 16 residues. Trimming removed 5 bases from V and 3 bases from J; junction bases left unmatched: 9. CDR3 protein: CASSRPGTGGLYEQYF. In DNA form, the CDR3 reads TGTGCCAGCAGCCGCCCCGGGACAGGGGGTCTCTACGAGCAGTACTTC.

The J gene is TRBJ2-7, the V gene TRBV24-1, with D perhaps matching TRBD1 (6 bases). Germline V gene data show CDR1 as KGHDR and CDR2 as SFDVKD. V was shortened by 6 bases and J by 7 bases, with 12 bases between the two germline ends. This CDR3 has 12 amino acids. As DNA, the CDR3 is TGTGCCACCAGTCAGGGGATGGGGGAGCAGTACTTC. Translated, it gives CATSQGMGEQYF.

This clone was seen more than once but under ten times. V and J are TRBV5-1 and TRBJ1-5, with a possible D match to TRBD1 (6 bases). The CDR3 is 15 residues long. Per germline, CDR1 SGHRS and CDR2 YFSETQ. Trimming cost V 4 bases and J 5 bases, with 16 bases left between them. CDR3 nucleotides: TGCGCCAGCAGCGAGTACGGGGGGCGCGATCAGCCCCAGCATTTT. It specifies CASSEYGGRDQPQHF.

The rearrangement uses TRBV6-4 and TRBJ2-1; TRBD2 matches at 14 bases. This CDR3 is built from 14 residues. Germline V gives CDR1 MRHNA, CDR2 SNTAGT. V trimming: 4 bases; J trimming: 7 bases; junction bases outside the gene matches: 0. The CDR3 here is CASSGLAGGNEQFF. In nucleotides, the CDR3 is TGTGCCAGCAGTGGACTAGCGGGGGGGAATGAGCAGTTCTTC.

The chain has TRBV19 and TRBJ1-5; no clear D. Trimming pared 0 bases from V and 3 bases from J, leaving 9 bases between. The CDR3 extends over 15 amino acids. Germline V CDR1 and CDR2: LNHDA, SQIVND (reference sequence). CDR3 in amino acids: CASSIEDNLNQPQHF. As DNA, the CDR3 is TGTGCCAGTAGTATAGAAGACAACCTCAATCAGCCCCAGCATTTT.

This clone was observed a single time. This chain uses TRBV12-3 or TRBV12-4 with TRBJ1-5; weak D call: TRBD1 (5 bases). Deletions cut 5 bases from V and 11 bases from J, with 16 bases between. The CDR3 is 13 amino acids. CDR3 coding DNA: TGTGCCAGCAGTATCCGTCTCGTAGGGGCCCAGCATTTT. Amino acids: CASSIRLVGAQHF.

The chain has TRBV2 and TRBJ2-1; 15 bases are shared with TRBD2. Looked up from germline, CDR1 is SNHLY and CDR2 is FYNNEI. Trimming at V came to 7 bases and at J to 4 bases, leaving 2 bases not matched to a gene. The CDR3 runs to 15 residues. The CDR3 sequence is CASIGTSGGYNEQFF. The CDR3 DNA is TGTGCCAGCATCGGGACTAGCGGGGGGTACAATGAGCAGTTCTTC.

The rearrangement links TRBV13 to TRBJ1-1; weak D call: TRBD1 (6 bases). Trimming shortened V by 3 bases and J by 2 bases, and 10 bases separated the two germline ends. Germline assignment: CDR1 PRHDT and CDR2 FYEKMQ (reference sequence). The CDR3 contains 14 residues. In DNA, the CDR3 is TGTGCCAGCAGCTTCGGACAGCAAAACACTGAAGCTTTCTTT. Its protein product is CASSFGQQNTEAFF.

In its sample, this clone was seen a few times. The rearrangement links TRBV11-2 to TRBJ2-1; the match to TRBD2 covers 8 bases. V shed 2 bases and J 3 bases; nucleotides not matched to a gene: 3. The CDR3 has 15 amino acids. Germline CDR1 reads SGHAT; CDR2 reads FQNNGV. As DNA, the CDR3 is TGTGCCAGCAGCTTAACTAGCGGCTACTACAATGAGCAGTTCTTC. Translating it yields CASSLTSGYYNEQFF.

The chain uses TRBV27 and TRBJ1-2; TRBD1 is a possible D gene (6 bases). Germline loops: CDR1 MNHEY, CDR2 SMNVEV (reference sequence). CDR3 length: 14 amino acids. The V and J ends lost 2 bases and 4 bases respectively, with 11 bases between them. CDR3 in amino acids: CASSLKQGPYGYTF. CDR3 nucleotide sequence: TGTGCCAGCAGTTTAAAGCAGGGGCCCTATGGCTACACCTTC.

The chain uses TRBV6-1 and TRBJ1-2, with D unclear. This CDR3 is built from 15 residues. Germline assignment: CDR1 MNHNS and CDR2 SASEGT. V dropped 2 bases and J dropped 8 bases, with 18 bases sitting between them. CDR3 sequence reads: CASSEQVVPGDGYTF. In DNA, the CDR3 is TGTGCCAGCAGTGAACAGGTGGTCCCCGGTGACGGCTACACCTTC.

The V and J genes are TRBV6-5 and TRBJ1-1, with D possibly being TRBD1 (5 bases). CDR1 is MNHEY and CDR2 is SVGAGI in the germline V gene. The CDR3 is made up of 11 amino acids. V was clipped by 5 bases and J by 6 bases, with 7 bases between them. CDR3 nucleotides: TGTGCCAGCAGTAGGGGATCTGAAGCTTTCTTT. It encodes CASSRGSEAFF.

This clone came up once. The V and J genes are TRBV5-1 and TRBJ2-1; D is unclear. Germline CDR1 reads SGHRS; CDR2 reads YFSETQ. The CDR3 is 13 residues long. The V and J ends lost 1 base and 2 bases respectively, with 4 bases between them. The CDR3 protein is CASSLSAYNEQFF. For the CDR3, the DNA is TGCGCCAGCAGCTTGAGCGCCTACAATGAGCAGTTCTTC.

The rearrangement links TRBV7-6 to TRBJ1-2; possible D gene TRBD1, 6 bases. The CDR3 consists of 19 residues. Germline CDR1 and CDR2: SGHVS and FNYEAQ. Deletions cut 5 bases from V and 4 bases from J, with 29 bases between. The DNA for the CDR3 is TGTGCCAGCAGCGGACCGACAGGAACATCGACGGGGCCCCCCTATGGCTACACCTTC. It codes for CASSGPTGTSTGPPYGYTF.

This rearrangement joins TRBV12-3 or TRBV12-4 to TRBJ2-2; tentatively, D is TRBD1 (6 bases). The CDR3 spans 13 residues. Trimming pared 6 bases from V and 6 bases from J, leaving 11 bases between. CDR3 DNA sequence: TGTGCCAGCAGGGGCGGACAGCCCGGGGAGCTGTTTTTT. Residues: CASRGGQPGELFF.